Only a few counts were recorded for the clone carrying this T cell receptor beta chain. Unrecorded immune exposure was likely among donors, who were nominally healthy when sampled. The data originate from a study of cytomegalovirus exposure and HLA in healthy donors. Across the whole study: An earlier analysis identified approximately 120 million unique TCR beta sequences in 170 million or so T cells.

13 Jbeta primers and 60 Vbeta primers were used for the PCR. Per the authors' pipeline: Roughly 76 million unique TCR beta chains, roughly 11 million of them shared, were counted by a later analysis. The repertoire was sequenced with immunoSEQ multiplex PCR; TCRdb's copy has only in-frame clones and lacks some. V and J calls and clone size are those listed in that table; D and trimming were worked out from the DNA. Of around 150,000 clones detected, over 75% appear once; the ten largest clones hold 0.98%. The sequence came from a woman between 50 and 59 years old in good health and CMV-seropositive. Source material: PBMCs.

CDR3 amino acids: CASSEPQGNTEAFF. CDR3 DNA sequence: TGTGCCAGCAGTGAACCACAGGGCAACACTGAAGCTTTCTTT. This sequence joins TRBV6-1 and TRBJ1-1; D is perhaps TRBD1 (6 bases). This CDR3 is built from 14 residues. Germline CDR1 and CDR2: MNHNS and SASEGT. V was pared by 2 bases and J by 2 bases, with 9 bases between.